The rows below give T cell receptor beta chains drawn from one sample of a study of control samples from healthy donors and cancer patients. Measured with immunoSEQ multiplex PCR; TCRdb has only the in-frame clones, and not every one. The table records more than 85,000 clones, around nine tenths of them present only once. Sequenced: blood. These receptors were collected from a woman aged 45-65 years in good health. CDR3s leave out the opening cysteine and the closing phenylalanine or tryptophan. The order of the fields is CDR3 length, V gene, CDR3 protein.

10	TRBV29-1	SVDREAGELF
11	TRBV4-1	ASSQSGNYGYT
13	TRBV19	ASRAGTANTGELF
12	TRBV9	ASSVVYSGAPLH
14	TRBV7-2	ASSFMTGISGNTIY
12	TRBV6-2/TRBV6-3	ASSSGGSVYGYT
19	TRBV14	ASSQVGGPGQGLRTGSPLH
12	TRBV5-1	ASSSPGGSAEAF
14	TRBV6-2/TRBV6-3	ASSYPLRGREEKLF
12	TRBV2	ASRPGQGGEKLF
12	TRBV7-2	ASSLAFRGGGYT
17	TRBV4-1	ASSLPGHLTVATNEKLF
11	TRBV27	ASSLRGNNEQF
13	TRBV27	ASSPPGLGNSPLH
17	TRBV6-2/TRBV6-3	ASSYSDTVWAGVGDTQY
13	TRBV4-1	ASSQGIPSGNTIY
14	TRBV7-2	ASSLGLGRGSEGYT
15	TRBV27	ASSSPLDYTQGDTQY
10	TRBV9	ASTPDTGELF
18	TRBV3-1/TRBV3-2	ASSPPIPRARLPVSEKLF
14	TRBV19	ASSIGGTASNQPQH
10	TRBV7-9	ASSPTTLALH
13	TRBV19	ASRIAGGPYNEQF
13	TRBV6-5	ASSRRGGSEETQY
12	TRBV18	ASSRDTLNTEAF
12	TRBV7-5	ARSLVGLRVEAF
15	TRBV6-1	ASSEGTGSVFRETQY
14	TRBV9	ASSPTVGPLNTEAF
9	TRBV29-1	SAPTGGEQF
13	TRBV5-1	ASSPSSGRVNEQF
11	TRBV2	ASKSGFNQPQH
13	TRBV25-1	ASSEGTGGRNTIY
11	TRBV7-9	ASSPGPSYEQY
13	TRBV5-6	ASSPPGLSYNEQF
12	TRBV27	ASDGGLGTDTQY
14	TRBV6-5	ASSYGSSGGQDTQY
13	TRBV6-5	ASSMTGLYQETQY
13	TRBV7-3	ASSSTGGGGSPLH
13	TRBV20-1	SASRGQGTVQPQH
9	TRBV29-1	SVVEPYGYT
13	TRBV7-2	ASSPDRVSYNEQF
11	TRBV29-1	SVEKNRNYGYT
11	TRBV19	ASSKGQPYGYT
14	TRBV25-1	ASSDPGSPPRGELF
12	TRBV27	ASSPRPTNEKLF
13	TRBV9	ASTTGTGEYGTQY
17	TRBV7-9	ASSLAPLSYDRVNQPQH
13	TRBV7-9	ASRSGQGASDEQY
17	TRBV24-1	ATSDHTFTSGRNTGELF
13	TRBV7-9	ASSAQFANTGELF
13	TRBV7-8	ASSLGRASDTEAF
12	TRBV7-2	AAGSRAATDTQY
13	TRBV3-1/TRBV3-2	ASSQGTGLNYGYT
12	TRBV15	ATSPSGRANEQF
12	TRBV6-5	ASTTTGMGTEAF
12	TRBV6-2/TRBV6-3	ASSYAARRVTQY
14	TRBV5-1	ASSFEPSGINTEAF